This is a list of T cell receptor beta chains from one sample in a study of cytomegalovirus exposure and HLA in healthy donors. TCRdb's copy holds only in-frame clones and misses some; the assay was immunoSEQ multiplex PCR. The data hold about 60,000 clones, with 70% observed a single time. Sequencing was carried out using PBMCs. The receptors stem from a woman aged 55-70 years in good health and CMV-seropositive. Each CDR3 is given with its conserved first and last residue. The order of the fields is J gene, V gene, CDR3 protein.

j_gene: TRBJ1-2
v_gene: TRBV19
CDR3aa: CASSISGSYGYTF

j_gene: TRBJ2-3
v_gene: TRBV7-2
CDR3aa: CASIASGPGTDTQYF

j_gene: TRBJ2-3
v_gene: TRBV2
CDR3aa: CASSQQGSSTDTQYF

j_gene: TRBJ1-4
v_gene: TRBV9
CDR3aa: CASSVGGKPGEKLFF

j_gene: TRBJ1-2
v_gene: TRBV29-1
CDR3aa: CSVRRPDRFSNGYTF

j_gene: TRBJ2-7
v_gene: TRBV11-3
CDR3aa: CASSSSGGSYEQYF

j_gene: TRBJ2-7
v_gene: TRBV15
CDR3aa: CATSVTGTGSGEQYF

j_gene: TRBJ1-4
v_gene: TRBV5-1
CDR3aa: CASSSEGGTVNEKLFF

j_gene: TRBJ1-3
v_gene: TRBV15
CDR3aa: CATSRDPPGGGGDTIYF

j_gene: TRBJ1-3
v_gene: TRBV5-5
CDR3aa: CASSLRQGAAGNTIYF

j_gene: TRBJ2-7
v_gene: TRBV7-2
CDR3aa: CASSLGQGREQYF

j_gene: TRBJ2-5
v_gene: TRBV13
CDR3aa: CASSFGGQQETQYF

j_gene: TRBJ1-5
v_gene: TRBV5-5
CDR3aa: CASSPGQGYSNQPQHF

j_gene: TRBJ2-7
v_gene: TRBV7-2
CDR3aa: CASSPGRTYEQYF

j_gene: TRBJ2-7
v_gene: TRBV7-9
CDR3aa: CASSSGQKPPYEQYF

j_gene: TRBJ2-7
v_gene: TRBV7-9
CDR3aa: CSSSLSGTYEQYF

j_gene: TRBJ1-1
v_gene: TRBV9
CDR3aa: CASSAGILGAGATEAFF

j_gene: TRBJ2-7
v_gene: TRBV6-6
CDR3aa: CASSYGGLGSYEQYF

j_gene: TRBJ2-1
v_gene: TRBV6-1
CDR3aa: CASRRGLAGDNEQFF

j_gene: TRBJ1-1
v_gene: TRBV5-4
CDR3aa: CASSYGDRNTEAFF

j_gene: TRBJ1-3
v_gene: TRBV5-1
CDR3aa: CASSLGGENTIYF

j_gene: TRBJ1-2
v_gene: TRBV27
CDR3aa: CASSSKDSRGYTF

j_gene: TRBJ2-2
v_gene: TRBV27
CDR3aa: CASRASGGNTGELFF

j_gene: TRBJ2-3
v_gene: TRBV11-1
CDR3aa: CASSSSSGGADTQYF

j_gene: TRBJ1-6
v_gene: TRBV6-1
CDR3aa: CASSGSQGGSPLHF

j_gene: TRBJ1-5
v_gene: TRBV19
CDR3aa: CASSIPGMANQPQHF

j_gene: TRBJ2-3
v_gene: TRBV5-4
CDR3aa: CASSLQGLGTDTQYF

j_gene: TRBJ1-2
v_gene: TRBV11-2
CDR3aa: CASSLAPGMETF

j_gene: TRBJ1-1
v_gene: TRBV29-1
CDR3aa: CSVEETGSFF

j_gene: TRBJ1-4
v_gene: TRBV30
CDR3aa: CAWATGPYEKLFF

j_gene: TRBJ2-7
v_gene: TRBV7-2
CDR3aa: CASSLVRAGGPEQYF

j_gene: TRBJ1-1
v_gene: TRBV10-3
CDR3aa: CAISQGANTEAFF

j_gene: TRBJ2-3
v_gene: TRBV10-2
CDR3aa: CASSLGGGATDTQYF

j_gene: TRBJ1-6
v_gene: TRBV5-4
CDR3aa: CASSLKGPVFPSPLHF

j_gene: TRBJ2-1
v_gene: TRBV10-2
CDR3aa: CASSQAGGLNEQFF

j_gene: TRBJ1-1
v_gene: TRBV4-1
CDR3aa: CASSHLQTRTANTEAFF

j_gene: TRBJ2-7
v_gene: TRBV6-1
CDR3aa: CASSVGAGPNYEQYF

j_gene: TRBJ2-7
v_gene: TRBV30
CDR3aa: CAWSLRDSVEQYF

j_gene: TRBJ2-3
v_gene: TRBV6-5
CDR3aa: CASRLSGGTTDTQYF

j_gene: TRBJ1-5
v_gene: TRBV28
CDR3aa: CASSPGLLPGQGNWGQPQHF

j_gene: TRBJ1-1
v_gene: TRBV6-1
CDR3aa: CASSPEGAVYTEAFF

j_gene: TRBJ2-5
v_gene: TRBV7-2
CDR3aa: CASSFVRGGLETQYF

j_gene: TRBJ2-2
v_gene: TRBV7-7
CDR3aa: CASTLNSGTGDTGELFF

j_gene: TRBJ2-2
v_gene: TRBV7-2
CDR3aa: CASSPRGTGELFF

j_gene: TRBJ1-1
v_gene: TRBV18
CDR3aa: CASSPGQSGTEAFF

j_gene: TRBJ1-6
v_gene: TRBV30
CDR3aa: CAWSPSGASYNSPLHF

j_gene: TRBJ2-5
v_gene: TRBV7-2
CDR3aa: CASSLAVSVAGGGETQYF

j_gene: TRBJ2-1
v_gene: TRBV5-4
CDR3aa: CASSLGLAAYNEQFF

j_gene: TRBJ2-5
v_gene: TRBV7-2
CDR3aa: CASSLGGSSKTQYF

j_gene: TRBJ2-1
v_gene: TRBV7-9
CDR3aa: CASSFPLRGTDNEQFF

j_gene: TRBJ1-1
v_gene: TRBV30
CDR3aa: CAWSTATRGYYTEAFF

j_gene: TRBJ2-3
v_gene: TRBV7-2
CDR3aa: CASSFSSGGGDTQYF

j_gene: TRBJ2-7
v_gene: TRBV5-4
CDR3aa: CASSFFNSYEQYF

j_gene: TRBJ1-6
v_gene: TRBV9
CDR3aa: CASSDLPGSSYNSPLHF

j_gene: TRBJ1-1
v_gene: TRBV4-2
CDR3aa: CASTPGDLNTEAFF

j_gene: TRBJ2-1
v_gene: TRBV6-5
CDR3aa: CASSSWTVGNEQFF

j_gene: TRBJ2-7
v_gene: TRBV23-1
CDR3aa: CASSRGGVSSYEQYF